These T cell receptor beta chains were read from a single sample in a study of T-cell reconstitution after alpha-beta-depleted transplantation in children. TCRdb independently ran MiXCR on the PCR reads; one entry per CDR3 protein. The table shows a few hundred thousand distinct CDR3 sequences, with roughly 21% occurring only once. The material sequenced was PBMCs from the stem cell graft donor, taken from the stem cell graft. All receptors come from a human donor who donated a stem cell graft to a child with acute myeloid leukemia. Each CDR3 is given with its conserved first and last residue. The D gene is left open where the match is weak. Where a row states a size, it is once, few, many or the class of an expanded clone; other rows omit it.

j_call clone_size d_call v_call cdr3_aa cdr3_nt
TRBJ2-1 . . TRBV4-2 CASSPRDFNYFSSYNEQFF TGTGCCAGCAGCCCCCGGGACTTCAACTACTTCAGCTCCTACAATGAGCAGTTCTTC
TRBJ1-4 . . TRBV7-9 CASSRDPTSEKLFF TGTGCCAGCAGCCGGGACCCTACGAGCGAAAAACTGTTTTTT
TRBJ1-4 many . TRBV29-1 CSVGVDSTKLFF TGCAGCGTCGGGGTAGACTCGACAAAACTGTTTTTT
TRBJ2-5 . TRBD1 TRBV12-3/TRBV12-4 CASSETTGVVQETQYF TGTGCCAGCAGTGAGACGACAGGGGTTGTTCAAGAGACCCAGTACTTC
TRBJ2-2 many TRBD1 TRBV29-1 CSVGDRVNTGELFF TGCAGCGTTGGGGACAGGGTGAACACCGGGGAGCTGTTTTTT
TRBJ1-1 many . TRBV20-1 CSARVGSGNTEAFF TGCAGTGCTAGAGTGGGTTCCGGGAACACTGAAGCTTTCTTT
TRBJ2-1 . TRBD1 TRBV7-8 CASSIDGDSSYNEQFF TGTGCCAGCAGCATCGACGGGGACAGTTCCTACAATGAGCAGTTCTTC
TRBJ2-7 few . TRBV20-1 CSARRPGVGQYF TGCAGTGCTAGAAGGCCCGGGGTGGGGCAGTACTTC
TRBJ2-7 . . TRBV30 CAWGETWGLSAYEQYF TGTGCCTGGGGGGAAACTTGGGGGCTTTCGGCCTACGAGCAGTACTTC
TRBJ2-7 few TRBD2 TRBV9 CASSVSGTYEQYF TGTGCCAGCAGCGTTAGCGGGACCTACGAGCAGTACTTC
TRBJ1-1 few TRBD1 TRBV27 CASSFLVRGYNTEAFF TGTGCCAGCAGTTTTTTGGTCAGGGGGTACAATACTGAAGCTTTCTTT
TRBJ2-1 many TRBD2 TRBV12-3/TRBV12-4 CASTLTSGRVGEQFF TGTGCCAGCACTTTGACTAGCGGGAGAGTGGGAGAGCAGTTCTTC
TRBJ2-1 many TRBD1 TRBV6-4 CASSDSGRGRVEQFF TGTGCCAGCAGTGACTCTGGCAGGGGGCGGGTTGAGCAGTTCTTC
TRBJ2-6 few . TRBV6-5 CASSYRGPGGANVLTF TGTGCCAGCAGTTACCGTGGGCCGGGGGGGGCCAACGTCCTGACTTTC
TRBJ2-1 few TRBD2 TRBV20-1 CSVSARAYGEGPSNEQFF TGCAGTGTTAGTGCTAGAGCATATGGGGAGGGCCCATCCAATGAGCAGTTCTTC
TRBJ2-2 many TRBD2 TRBV7-2 CASSLVPSGNTGELFF TGTGCCAGCAGCTTAGTGCCTAGCGGGAACACCGGGGAGCTGTTTTTT
TRBJ1-2 few . TRBV28 CASSPSPRGYTF TGTGCCAGCAGCCCTTCCCCCCGTGGCTACACCTTC
TRBJ2-7 once . TRBV6-1 CASSEDPTDRYEQYF TGTGCCAGCAGCGAGGACCCGACAGATCGCTACGAGCAGTACTTC
TRBJ2-7 many TRBD2 TRBV12-3/TRBV12-4 CASSLAGGPYEQYF TGTGCCAGCAGTCTAGCGGGAGGGCCCTACGAGCAGTACTTC
TRBJ2-1 many TRBD2 TRBV5-1 CASSASGSSYNEQFF TGCGCCAGCAGCGCCAGCGGGAGCTCCTACAATGAGCAGTTCTTC
TRBJ2-1 . TRBD2 TRBV3-1 CASSQELDLAGSNEQFF TGTGCCAGCAGCCAAGAATTAGACCTAGCGGGAAGCAATGAGCAGTTCTTC
TRBJ2-2 . . TRBV12-3/TRBV12-4 CASSFSGSGAGELFF TGTGCCAGCAGTTTCTCTGGGTCAGGGGCCGGGGAGCTGTTTTTT
TRBJ2-3 . . TRBV7-2 CASSRGKYTDTQYF TGTGCCAGCAGCCGAGGGAAATACACAGATACGCAGTATTTT
TRBJ2-3 many TRBD2 TRBV2 CASSRLAGVGDTQYF TGTGCCAGCAGCCGACTAGCGGGAGTTGGAGATACGCAGTATTTT
TRBJ2-6 . . TRBV25-1 CASSDSGASGANVLTF TGTGCCAGCAGTGATTCAGGGGCCTCTGGGGCCAACGTCCTGACTTTC
TRBJ2-5 . . TRBV15 CATSRDQETQYF TGTGCCACCAGTAGGGACCAAGAGACCCAGTACTTC
TRBJ1-5 . . TRBV12-3/TRBV12-4 CASSFSDDQPQHF TGTGCCAGCAGTTTCAGTGACGATCAGCCCCAGCATTTT
TRBJ2-1 few . TRBV7-9 CASSLEWVGLYNEQFF TGTGCCAGCAGCTTAGAATGGGTTGGACTCTACAATGAGCAGTTCTTC
TRBJ2-7 few . TRBV24-1 CATSERGAYEQYF TGTGCCACCAGTGAAAGGGGCGCTTACGAGCAGTACTTC
TRBJ2-7 few . TRBV5-1 CASSLSSAEQYF TGCGCCAGCAGCTTGTCTTCCGCCGAGCAGTACTTC
TRBJ1-1 . . TRBV5-1 CASSLSGGDTEAFF TGCGCCAGCAGCTTATCGGGAGGTGACACTGAAGCTTTCTTT
TRBJ2-7 . TRBD1 TRBV7-8 CASSLAQGEYEQYF TGTGCCAGCAGCTTAGCGCAGGGGGAATACGAGCAGTACTTC
TRBJ2-3 few TRBD1 TRBV15 CATSGGTGALTDTQYF TGTGCCACCAGCGGGGGGACAGGGGCCCTCACAGATACGCAGTATTTT
TRBJ2-7 many . TRBV20-1 CSARDRRTNSYEQYF TGCAGTGCTAGAGATCGTAGAACAAACTCCTACGAGCAGTACTTC
TRBJ1-1 few . TRBV20-1 CSARPGDMNTEAFF TGCAGTGCTAGACCGGGGGACATGAACACTGAAGCTTTCTTT
TRBJ1-1 many . TRBV12-3/TRBV12-4 CASSESERGEAFF TGTGCCAGCAGTGAATCCGAACGGGGCGAAGCTTTCTTT
TRBJ2-3 . TRBD2 TRBV6-5 CASSYSPWTSGITDTQYF TGTGCCAGCAGTTACTCCCCGTGGACTAGCGGGATAACAGATACGCAGTATTTT
TRBJ1-1 . . TRBV12-3/TRBV12-4 CASSFIRGAFF TGTGCCAGCAGTTTTATTCGTGGAGCTTTCTTT
TRBJ2-1 . . TRBV28 CASSLSPFRASSYNEQFF TGTGCCAGCAGTTTATCCCCCTTTAGGGCCAGCTCCTACAATGAGCAGTTCTTC
TRBJ1-2 . TRBD1 TRBV20-1 CSAQDRETYGYTF TGCAGTGCTCAGGACAGGGAGACCTATGGCTACACCTTC
TRBJ2-7 few . TRBV6-5 CASSYSPSTYEQYF TGTGCCAGCAGTTACTCGCCTTCTACCTACGAGCAGTACTTC
TRBJ2-1 . . TRBV5-1 CASSLSSVGPSGNEQFF TGCGCCAGCAGCTTGTCATCAGTGGGCCCAAGTGGAAATGAGCAGTTCTTC
TRBJ2-7 few TRBD2 TRBV29-1 CSVEGKGLGPYEQYF TGCAGCGTTGAAGGGAAGGGACTAGGGCCCTACGAGCAGTACTTC
TRBJ2-1 many TRBD2 TRBV4-2 CASSQDLATSGSNEQFF TGTGCCAGCAGCCAAGATTTGGCGACTAGCGGGAGCAATGAGCAGTTCTTC
TRBJ2-3 few . TRBV25-1 CASTAQGFGSTDTQYF TGTGCCAGCACCGCACAGGGTTTTGGGAGCACAGATACGCAGTATTTT